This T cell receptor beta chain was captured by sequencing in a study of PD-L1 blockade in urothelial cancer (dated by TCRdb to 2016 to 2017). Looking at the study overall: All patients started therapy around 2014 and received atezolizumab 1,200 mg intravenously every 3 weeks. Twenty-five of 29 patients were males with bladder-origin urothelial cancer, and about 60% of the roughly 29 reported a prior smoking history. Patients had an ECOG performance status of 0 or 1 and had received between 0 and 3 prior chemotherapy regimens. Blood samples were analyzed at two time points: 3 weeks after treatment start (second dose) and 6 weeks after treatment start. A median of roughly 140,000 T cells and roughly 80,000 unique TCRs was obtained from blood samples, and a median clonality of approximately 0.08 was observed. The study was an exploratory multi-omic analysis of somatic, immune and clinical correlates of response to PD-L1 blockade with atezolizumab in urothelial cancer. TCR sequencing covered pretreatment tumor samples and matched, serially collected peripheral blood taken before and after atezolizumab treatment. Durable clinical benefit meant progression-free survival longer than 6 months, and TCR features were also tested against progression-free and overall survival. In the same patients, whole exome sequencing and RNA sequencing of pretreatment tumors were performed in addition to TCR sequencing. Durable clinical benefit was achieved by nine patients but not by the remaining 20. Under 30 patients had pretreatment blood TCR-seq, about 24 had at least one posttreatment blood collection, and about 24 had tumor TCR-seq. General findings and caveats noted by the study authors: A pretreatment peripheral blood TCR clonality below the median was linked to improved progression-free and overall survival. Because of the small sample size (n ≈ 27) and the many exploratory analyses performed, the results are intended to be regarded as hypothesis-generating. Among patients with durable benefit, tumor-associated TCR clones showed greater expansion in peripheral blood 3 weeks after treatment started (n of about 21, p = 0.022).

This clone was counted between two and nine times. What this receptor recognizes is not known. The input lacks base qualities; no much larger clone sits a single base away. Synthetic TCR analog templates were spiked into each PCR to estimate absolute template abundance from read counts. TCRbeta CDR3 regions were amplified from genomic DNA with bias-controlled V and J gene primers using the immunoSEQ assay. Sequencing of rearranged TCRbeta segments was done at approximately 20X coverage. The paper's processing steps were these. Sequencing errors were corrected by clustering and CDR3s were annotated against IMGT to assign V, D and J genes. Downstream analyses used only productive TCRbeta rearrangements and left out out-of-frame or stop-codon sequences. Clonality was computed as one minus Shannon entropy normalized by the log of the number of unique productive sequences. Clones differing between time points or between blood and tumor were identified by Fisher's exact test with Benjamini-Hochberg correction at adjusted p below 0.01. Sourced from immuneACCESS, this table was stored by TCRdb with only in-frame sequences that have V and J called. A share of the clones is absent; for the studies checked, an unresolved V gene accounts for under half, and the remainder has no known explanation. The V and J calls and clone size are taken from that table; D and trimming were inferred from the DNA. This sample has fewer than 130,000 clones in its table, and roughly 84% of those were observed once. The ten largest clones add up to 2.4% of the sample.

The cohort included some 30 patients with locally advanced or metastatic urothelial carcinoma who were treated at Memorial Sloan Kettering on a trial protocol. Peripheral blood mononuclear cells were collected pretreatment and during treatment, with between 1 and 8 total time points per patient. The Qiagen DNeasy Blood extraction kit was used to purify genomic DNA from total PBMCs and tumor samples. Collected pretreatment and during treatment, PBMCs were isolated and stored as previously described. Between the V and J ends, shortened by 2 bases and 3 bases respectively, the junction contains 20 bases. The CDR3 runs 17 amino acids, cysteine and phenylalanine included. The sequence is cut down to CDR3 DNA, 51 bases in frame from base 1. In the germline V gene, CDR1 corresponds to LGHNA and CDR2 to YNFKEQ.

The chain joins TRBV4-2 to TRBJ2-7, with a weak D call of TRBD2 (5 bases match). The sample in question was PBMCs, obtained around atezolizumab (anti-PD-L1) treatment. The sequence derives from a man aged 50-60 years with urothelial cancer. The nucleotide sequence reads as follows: TGTGCCAGCAGCCAACCGGATCTTGCGGGCTTAGTCTACGAGCAGTACTTC. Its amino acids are CASSQPDLAGLVYEQYF.